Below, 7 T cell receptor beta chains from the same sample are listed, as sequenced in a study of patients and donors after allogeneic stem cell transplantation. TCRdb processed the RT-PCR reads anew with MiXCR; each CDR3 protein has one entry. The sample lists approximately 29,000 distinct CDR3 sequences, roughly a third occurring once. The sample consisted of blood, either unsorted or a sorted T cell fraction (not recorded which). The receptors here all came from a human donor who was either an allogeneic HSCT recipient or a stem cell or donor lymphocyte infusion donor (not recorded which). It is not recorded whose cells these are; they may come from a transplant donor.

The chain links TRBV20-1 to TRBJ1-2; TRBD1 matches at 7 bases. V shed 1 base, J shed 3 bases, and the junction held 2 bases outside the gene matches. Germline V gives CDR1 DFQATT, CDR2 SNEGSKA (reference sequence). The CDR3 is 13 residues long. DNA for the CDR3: TGCAGTGCTAGAGGCCAGGGGGACTATGGCTACACCTTC. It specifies CSARGQGDYGYTF.

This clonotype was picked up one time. The CDR3 DNA is TGTGCCAGCAGCGCTACTAGGTTCGGCAATGAGCAGTTCTTC. As protein: CASSATRFGNEQFF. The rearrangement joins TRBV7-9 to TRBJ2-1; a weak D match, TRBD2 (5 bases). Looked up from germline, CDR1 is SEHNR and CDR2 is FQNEAQ (reference sequence). The CDR3 extends over 14 amino acids. Trimming removed 5 bases from V and 6 bases from J, with 14 bases in between. Looking up the rest from reference TRBV7-9 and TRBJ2-1 gives the full variable domain: DTGVSQNPRHKITKRGQNVTFRCDPISEHNRLYWYRQTLGQGPEFLTYFQNEAQLEKSRLLSDRFSAERPKGSFSTLEIQRTEQGDSAMYLCASSATRFGNEQFFGPGTRLTVL.

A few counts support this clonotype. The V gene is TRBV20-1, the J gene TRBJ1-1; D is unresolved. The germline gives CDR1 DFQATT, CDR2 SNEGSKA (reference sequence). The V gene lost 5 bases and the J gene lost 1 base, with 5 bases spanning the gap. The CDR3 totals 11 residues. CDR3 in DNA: TGCAGTGCTTCCGGGAACACTGAAGCTTTCTTT. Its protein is CSASGNTEAFF.

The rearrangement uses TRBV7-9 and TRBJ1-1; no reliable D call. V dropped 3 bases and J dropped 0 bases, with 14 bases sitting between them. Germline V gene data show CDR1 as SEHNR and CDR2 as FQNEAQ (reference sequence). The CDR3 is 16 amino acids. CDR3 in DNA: TGTGCCAGCAGCTTTCTAATCAGCTTCATGAACACTGAAGCTTTCTTT. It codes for CASSFLISFMNTEAFF.

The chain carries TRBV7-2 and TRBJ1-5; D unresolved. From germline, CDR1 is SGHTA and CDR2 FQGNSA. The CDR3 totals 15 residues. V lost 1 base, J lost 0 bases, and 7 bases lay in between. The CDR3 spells CASSLETDSNQPQHF. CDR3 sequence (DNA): TGTGCCAGCAGCTTAGAGACGGATAGCAATCAGCCCCAGCATTTT.

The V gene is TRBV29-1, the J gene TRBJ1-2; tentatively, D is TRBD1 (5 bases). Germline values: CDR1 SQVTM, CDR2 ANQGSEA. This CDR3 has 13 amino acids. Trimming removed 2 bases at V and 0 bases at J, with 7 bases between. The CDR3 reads CSVEQGANYGYTF. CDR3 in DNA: TGCAGCGTTGAACAGGGCGCTAACTATGGCTACACCTTC.

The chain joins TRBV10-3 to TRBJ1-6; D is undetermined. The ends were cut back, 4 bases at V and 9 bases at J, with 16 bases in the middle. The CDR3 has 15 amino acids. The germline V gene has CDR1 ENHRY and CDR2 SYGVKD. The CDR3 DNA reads TGTGCCATCAGTGTTATGGATGGGCGAGGTTCACCCCTCCACTTT. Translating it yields CAISVMDGRGSPLHF.